The 2 T cell receptor beta chains listed next were all sequenced from one sample in a study of beta chain features in type 1 diabetes. Expressed TCRB transcripts were sequenced because the isolated RNA had all been reverse transcribed beforehand. Repertoires were generated with immunoSEQ multiplex PCR, while TCRdb's copy carries only in-frame clones and drops some. Among hundreds of thousands of clones listed, about an eighth were seen once. Their target antigens are unknown. Study-wide findings and caveats: TCRB CDR3s from Type 1 diabetes patients were moderately but significantly shorter in all four CD4+ subsets.

The sample was naive CD4+ T cells from blood. All receptors come from a man younger than 35 with type 1 diabetes.

V gene TRBV5-6 combines with J gene TRBJ1-4; tentative D call: TRBD1 (5 bases). Germline V lookup: CDR1 SGHDT, CDR2 YYEEEE. Trimming took 1 base from V and 7 from J, leaving 11 bases between them. The length of the CDR3 is 14 residues. The chain's CDR3 is CASSLLQGGEKLFF. The CDR3 nucleotides read TGTGCCAGCAGCTTGTTGCAGGGAGGTGAAAAACTGTTTTTT.

The chain is built from TRBV2 and TRBJ1-4; the D is unclear. The germline CDR1 and CDR2 sequences are SNHLY and FYNNEI. With 5 bases removed from V and 8 bases from J, the gap between germline ends came to 9 bases. The CDR3 is 12 amino acids. This CDR3 is CASSNTAEKLFF. The CDR3 bases are TGTGCCAGCAGTAACACAGCGGAAAAACTGTTTTTT. The complete variable domain, with remaining parts taken from reference TRBV2 and TRBJ1-4, reads EPEVTQTPSHQVTQMGQEVILRCVPISNHLYFYWYRQILGQKVEFLVSFYNNEISEKSEIFDDQFSVERPDGSNFTLKIRSTKLEDSAMYFCASSNTAEKLFFGSGTQLSVL.